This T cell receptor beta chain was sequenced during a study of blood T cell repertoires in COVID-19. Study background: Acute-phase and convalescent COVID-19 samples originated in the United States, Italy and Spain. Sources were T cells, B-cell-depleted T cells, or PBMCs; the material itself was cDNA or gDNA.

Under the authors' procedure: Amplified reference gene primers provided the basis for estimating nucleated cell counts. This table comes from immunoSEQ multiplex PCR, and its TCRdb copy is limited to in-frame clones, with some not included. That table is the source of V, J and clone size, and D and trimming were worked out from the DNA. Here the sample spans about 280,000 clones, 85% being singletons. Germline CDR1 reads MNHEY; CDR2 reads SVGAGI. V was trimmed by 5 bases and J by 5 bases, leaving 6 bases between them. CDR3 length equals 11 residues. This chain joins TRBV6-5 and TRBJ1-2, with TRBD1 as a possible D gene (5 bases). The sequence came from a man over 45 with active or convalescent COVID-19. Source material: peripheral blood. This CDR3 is CASSQGYGYTF. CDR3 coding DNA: TGTGCCAGCAGTCAGGGTTATGGCTACACCTTC.